The rows below give T cell receptor beta chains drawn from one sample of a study of blood T cell repertoires in COVID-19. Using immunoSEQ multiplex PCR, the repertoire was profiled, and TCRdb retains in-frame clones only, with some absent. Of about 370,000 clones listed, roughly 90% are singletons. The specimen was peripheral blood. The receptors were gathered from a woman aged 25 to 39 with COVID-19, enrolled during active disease. Each CDR3 is given with its conserved first and last residue. D genes are given only for firm matches. Size is stated for part of the rows, as once, few or many counts, or as a class when the clone is expanded.

clone size	D gene	V gene	J gene	CDR3 protein	CDR3 DNA
.	.	TRBV2	TRBJ1-6	CASSRQQYNSPLHF	TGTGCCAGCTCGCGGCAGCAATATAATTCACCCCTCCACTTT
.	TRBD2	TRBV11-2	TRBJ2-1	CASSPGLAGVFDYNEQFF	TGTGCCAGCAGCCCGGGACTAGCGGGAGTATTTGACTACAATGAGCAGTTCTTC
.	TRBD1	TRBV29-1	TRBJ1-1	CSVEVGTGAPTEAFF	TGCAGCGTTGAAGTCGGGACAGGGGCGCCCACTGAAGCTTTCTTT
few	.	TRBV7-9	TRBJ1-1	CASSPQVDLTLQAFF	TGTGCCAGCAGCCCCCAGGTTGATCTTACCTTGCAAGCTTTCTTT
.	.	TRBV2	TRBJ2-2	CASSEPQGVGTGELFF	TGTGCCAGCAGTGAACCGCAGGGTGTTGGCACCGGGGAGCTGTTTTTT
.	.	TRBV5-6	TRBJ2-2	CASSLGTPSGELFF	TGTGCCAGCAGCCTAGGGACTCCTTCCGGGGAGCTGTTTTTT
.	TRBD2	TRBV6-1	TRBJ2-7	CASSEIMGLAGFYEQYF	TGTGCCAGCAGTGAAATTATGGGACTAGCGGGGTTTTACGAGCAGTACTTC
many	.	TRBV19	TRBJ1-2	CASRSGWSYGYTF	TGTGCCAGTAGAAGCGGGTGGTCCTATGGCTACACCTTC
.	.	TRBV4-1	TRBJ2-1	CASSPHQGSTSEQFF	TGCGCCAGCAGCCCTCATCAGGGTTCCACGTCCGAGCAGTTCTTC
.	TRBD2	TRBV6-2/TRBV6-3	TRBJ2-3	CASSHQRESTDTQYF	TGTGCCAGCAGTCACCAGCGGGAGTCGACAGATACGCAGTATTTT
.	TRBD2	TRBV18	TRBJ2-7	CASSPKAGASYEQYF	TGTGCCAGCTCACCGAAAGCGGGGGCCTCCTACGAGCAGTACTTC
.	TRBD2	TRBV6-2/TRBV6-3	TRBJ2-5	CASSYSPRTSGQETQYF	TGTGCCAGCAGTTACTCCCCAAGGACTAGCGGCCAAGAGACCCAGTACTTC
.	TRBD1	TRBV24-1	TRBJ2-1	CATSVDRGRRDEQFF	TGTGCCACCAGTGTGGACAGGGGGCGGCGTGATGAGCAGTTCTTC
.	.	TRBV9	TRBJ2-3	CASSSGGGADTQYF	TGTGCCAGCAGCAGTGGAGGGGGCGCAGATACGCAGTATTTT
.	TRBD2	TRBV29-1	TRBJ2-1	CSSGLAGELEQFF	TGCAGCTCCGGACTAGCGGGAGAATTGGAGCAGTTCTTC
once	TRBD1	TRBV19	TRBJ2-3	CASSTLRDRVTDTQYF	TGTGCCAGTAGTACTCTCCGGGACAGGGTTACAGATACGCAGTATTTT
.	TRBD2	TRBV7-2	TRBJ2-5	CASSPGLAEETQYF	TGTGCCAGCAGCCCAGGACTAGCGGAAGAGACCCAGTACTTC
.	TRBD2	TRBV6-5	TRBJ2-1	CASRPAGSSYNEQFF	TGTGCCAGCAGGCCAGCGGGAAGCTCCTACAATGAGCAGTTCTTC
.	TRBD1	TRBV6-5	TRBJ1-1	CASSYSTGRYTEAFF	TGTGCCAGCAGTTACTCGACAGGGAGGTACACTGAAGCTTTCTTT
once	TRBD1	TRBV19	TRBJ1-1	CASSTPGGRNTEAFF	TGTGCCAGTAGTACCCCAGGGGGCAGGAACACTGAAGCTTTCTTT
once	.	TRBV4-3	TRBJ1-4	CASSQVLGQFNEKLFF	TGCGCCAGCAGCCAAGTACTAGGGCAGTTTAATGAAAAACTGTTTTTT
.	.	TRBV2	TRBJ2-5	CASRANIETQYF	TGTGCCAGCAGGGCCAATATCGAGACCCAGTACTTC
.	.	TRBV5-4	TRBJ2-1	CASSLEVGVGYEQFF	TGTGCCAGCAGCTTGGAGGTGGGTGTGGGCTATGAGCAGTTCTTC
.	TRBD1	TRBV19	TRBJ2-3	CASSDRGYGTQYF	TGTGCCAGTAGTGACAGGGGCTACGGTACGCAGTATTTT
.	TRBD1	TRBV7-2	TRBJ2-2	CASSLDRGGELFF	TGTGCCAGCAGCCTAGACAGGGGAGGGGAGCTGTTTTTT
.	.	TRBV3-1/TRBV3-2	TRBJ1-2	CASSRGREGGYTF	TGTGCCAGCAGCAGAGGCAGGGAGGGTGGCTACACCTTC
.	TRBD1	TRBV2	TRBJ2-2	CASGAGGTGELFF	TGTGCCAGCGGGGCAGGGGGCACCGGGGAGCTGTTTTTT
.	.	TRBV7-5	TRBJ2-3	CARSLGTSGGSTDTQYF	TGTGCCAGAAGCTTAGGCACTAGCGGGGGGAGCACAGATACGCAGTATTTT
.	TRBD1	TRBV27	TRBJ1-2	CASSYRGGDGYTF	TGTGCCAGCAGTTACAGGGGGGGCGATGGCTACACCTTC
.	TRBD1	TRBV27	TRBJ2-2	CASSGWTGDLYTGELFF	TGTGCCAGCAGTGGTTGGACAGGGGACCTTTACACCGGGGAGCTGTTTTTT
.	.	TRBV5-1	TRBJ2-5	CASSLVAGAPAETQYF	TGCGCCAGCAGCTTGGTCGCGGGGGCCCCCGCCGAGACCCAGTACTTC
.	.	TRBV10-3	TRBJ1-2	CAISVDSTGYTF	TGTGCCATCAGTGTGGACAGCACTGGCTACACCTTC
.	.	TRBV7-6	TRBJ2-5	CASSLAGGPGETQYF	TGTGCCAGCAGCTTAGCGGGGGGGCCGGGCGAGACCCAGTACTTC
.	.	TRBV3-1/TRBV3-2	TRBJ1-2	CASSPPGLYGYTF	TGTGCCAGCAGCCCCCCCGGACTCTATGGCTACACCTTC
.	.	TRBV11-3	TRBJ2-5	CASSFTYPRPGETQYF	TGTGCCAGCAGCTTTACATACCCCCGTCCGGGGGAGACCCAGTACTTC
.	TRBD2	TRBV7-8	TRBJ2-1	CASSLLAGGNNEQFF	TGTGCCAGCAGCTTGCTAGCGGGAGGGAACAATGAGCAGTTCTTC
once	TRBD1	TRBV4-3	TRBJ2-4	CASSQDLPGTGTPGIQYF	TGCGCCAGCAGCCAAGATCTTCCGGGGACAGGGACCCCAGGCATTCAGTACTTC
.	TRBD2	TRBV5-3	TRBJ2-1	CARSQILKTSGNEQFF	TGTGCCAGAAGTCAAATCCTGAAGACTAGCGGCAATGAGCAGTTCTTC
.	.	TRBV5-1	TRBJ2-4	CASSLTREDIQYF	TGCGCCAGCAGCTTGACTCGGGAAGACATTCAGTACTTC
.	.	TRBV18	TRBJ1-5	CASSPTESNQPQHF	TGTGCCAGCTCACCGACAGAGAGCAATCAGCCCCAGCATTTT
.	TRBD2	TRBV15	TRBJ2-2	CATSRTSGGNTGELFF	TGTGCCACCAGCAGAACTAGCGGGGGGAACACCGGGGAGCTGTTTTTT
.	.	TRBV6-2/TRBV6-3	TRBJ2-3	CASSYSFVGQQYF	TGTGCCAGCAGTTACTCGTTTGTGGGACAGCAGTATTTT
.	.	TRBV12-3/TRBV12-4	TRBJ2-3	CASSSVVDTQYF	TGTGCCAGCAGTTCGGTAGTAGATACGCAGTATTTT
.	TRBD1	TRBV27	TRBJ2-1	CASSLTGTGKQFF	TGTGCCAGCAGTTTAACCGGGACAGGGAAGCAGTTCTTC
few	.	TRBV6-1	TRBJ2-7	CASSELEIRGSYEQYF	TGTGCCAGCAGTGAACTCGAGATACGCGGCTCCTACGAGCAGTACTTC
.	.	TRBV4-1	TRBJ1-3	CASSQDLWQGNTIYF	TGCGCCAGCAGCCAAGATTTGTGGCAGGGAAACACCATATATTTT
.	TRBD1	TRBV24-1	TRBJ2-3	CATSDRDRVRDTQYF	TGTGCCACCAGTGACAGGGACAGGGTAAGGGATACGCAGTATTTT